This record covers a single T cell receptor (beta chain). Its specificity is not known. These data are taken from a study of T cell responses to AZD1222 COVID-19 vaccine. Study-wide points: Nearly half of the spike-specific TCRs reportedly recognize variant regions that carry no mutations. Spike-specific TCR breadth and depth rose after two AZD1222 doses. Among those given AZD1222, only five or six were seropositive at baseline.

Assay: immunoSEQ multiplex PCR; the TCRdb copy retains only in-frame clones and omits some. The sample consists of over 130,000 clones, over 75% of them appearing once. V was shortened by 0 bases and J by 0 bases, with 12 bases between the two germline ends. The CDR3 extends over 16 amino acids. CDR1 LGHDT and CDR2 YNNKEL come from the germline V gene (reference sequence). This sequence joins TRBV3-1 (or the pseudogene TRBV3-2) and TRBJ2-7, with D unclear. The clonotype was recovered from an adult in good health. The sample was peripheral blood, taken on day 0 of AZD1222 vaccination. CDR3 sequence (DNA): TGTGCCAGCAGCCAAGAAAGCTTTGGTAACTCCTACGAGCAGTACTTC. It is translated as CASSQESFGNSYEQYF.